This T cell receptor beta chain originates from a study of T cell clonality in common variable immunodeficiency. Broader study findings: Reportedly, TCR beta sequences from common variable immunodeficiency showed fewer deletions and N-nucleotide insertions. CVID subjects had higher TCRbeta clonality than healthy controls, most marked in about a third. Fewer TCRbeta clones were shared among CVID subjects than controls.

This clone has at least ten counts. The antigen is undetermined. The CDR3 extends 3 residues past the end of the read, so its final part is completed from the germline J gene. Trimming stripped 1 base from V and 7 bases from J, with 16 bases between. CDR3 length equals 15 residues. Germline loops: CDR1 DFQATT, CDR2 SNEGSKA (reference sequence). Heparinized whole blood, about 5 to 9 ml, came from each donor. The table came from immunoSEQ multiplex PCR; TCRdb's copy has only in-frame clones and leaves some out. Sampling found around 57,000 clones, none seen once. This receptor was obtained from a person aged 18-70 years in good health. Sequencing input: peripheral blood mononuclear cells. The chain is built from TRBV20-1 and TRBJ1-4, with D uncertain. CDR3: CSARVDSPASEKLFF. CDR3 DNA (partial): TGCAGTGCTAGAGTAGACTCCCCGGCTAGTGAAAAA.